This T cell receptor (beta chain) was documented in a study of cytomegalovirus exposure and HLA in healthy donors. Turning to the study itself: Inside one of the first data releases sat around 85 million unique TCRs taken from HLA-typed donors.

After removal of 6 bases from V and 7 bases from J, the junction contained 12 bases not matched to a gene. The CDR3 runs 15 residues. Germline V gene lookup returns CDR1 MNHNY and CDR2 SVGAGI (reference sequence). Primers: 60 Vbeta forward and 13 Jbeta reverse. Only in-frame clones appear in the TCRdb table, and some are missing; sequencing was by immunoSEQ multiplex PCR. The profile shows 150,000 or so clones, 86% of them singletons. General observations from the study: CMV serostatus was the sole immune exposure information available.

The sample holds one count of this clone. Its cognate antigen is unknown. The receptor was isolated from a woman between 18 and 29 years old in good health and CMV-seronegative. The source material was PBMCs. The chain recombines TRBV6-6 with TRBJ1-3; TRBD1 agrees at 7 bases. CDR3 DNA: TGTGCCAGCAGAGACCAGGGGGAATGGGCCAACACCATATATTTT. Amino acid sequence: CASRDQGEWANTIYF.